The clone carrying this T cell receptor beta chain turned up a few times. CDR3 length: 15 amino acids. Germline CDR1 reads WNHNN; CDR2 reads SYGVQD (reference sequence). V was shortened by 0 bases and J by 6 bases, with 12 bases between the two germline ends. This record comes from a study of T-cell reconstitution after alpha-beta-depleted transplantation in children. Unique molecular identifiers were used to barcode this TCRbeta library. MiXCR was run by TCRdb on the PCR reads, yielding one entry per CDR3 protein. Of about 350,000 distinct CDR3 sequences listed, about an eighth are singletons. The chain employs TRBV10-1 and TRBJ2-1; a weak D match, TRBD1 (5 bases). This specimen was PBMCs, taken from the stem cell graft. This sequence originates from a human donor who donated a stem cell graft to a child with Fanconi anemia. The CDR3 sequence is CASSESRRVTNEQFF. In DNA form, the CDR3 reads TGCGCCAGCAGTGAGTCCCGCAGGGTCACCAATGAGCAGTTCTTC.